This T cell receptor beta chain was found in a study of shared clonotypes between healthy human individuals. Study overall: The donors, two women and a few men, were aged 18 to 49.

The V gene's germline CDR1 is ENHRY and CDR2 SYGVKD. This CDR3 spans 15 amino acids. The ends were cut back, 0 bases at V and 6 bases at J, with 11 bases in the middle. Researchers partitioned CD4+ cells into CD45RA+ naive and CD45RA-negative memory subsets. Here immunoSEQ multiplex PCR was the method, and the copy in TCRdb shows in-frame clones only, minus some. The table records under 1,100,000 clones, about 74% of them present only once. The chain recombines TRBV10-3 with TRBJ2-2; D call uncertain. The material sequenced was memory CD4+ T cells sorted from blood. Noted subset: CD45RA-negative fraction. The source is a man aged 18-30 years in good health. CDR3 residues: CAISESGRSAGELFF. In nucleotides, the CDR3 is TGTGCCATCAGTGAGTCAGGCAGATCAGCCGGGGAGCTGTTTTTT.